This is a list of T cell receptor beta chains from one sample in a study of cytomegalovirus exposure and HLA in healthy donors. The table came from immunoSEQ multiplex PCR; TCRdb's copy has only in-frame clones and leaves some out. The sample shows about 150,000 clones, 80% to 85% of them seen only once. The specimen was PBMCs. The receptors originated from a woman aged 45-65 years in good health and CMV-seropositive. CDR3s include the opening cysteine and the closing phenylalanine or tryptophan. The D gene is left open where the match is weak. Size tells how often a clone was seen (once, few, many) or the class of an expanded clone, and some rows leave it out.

CASSRGTSGGETQYF,TGTGCCAGCAGTCGCGGGACTAGCGGGGGAGAGACCCAGTACTTC,TRBD2,TRBV6-5,TRBJ2-5,-
CASRGTVLAKNIQYF,TGTGCCAGCAGGGGGACTGTCCTAGCCAAAAACATTCAGTACTTC,-,TRBV2,TRBJ2-4,-
CASSVTGIANQPQHF,TGTGCCAGCAGTGTAACCGGGATTGCAAATCAGCCCCAGCATTTT,-,TRBV28,TRBJ1-5,once
CATYGTGVYGYTF,TGTGCCACCTACGGGACAGGGGTCTATGGCTACACCTTC,TRBD1,TRBV19,TRBJ1-2,-
CASSLGVAGGYEQYF,TGTGCCAGCAGCTTAGGGGTAGCGGGAGGGTACGAGCAGTACTTC,TRBD2,TRBV11-2,TRBJ2-7,-
CASSYSYRVNEQFF,TGTGCCAGCAGTTACTCGTACAGGGTCAATGAGCAGTTCTTC,-,TRBV6-6,TRBJ2-1,-
CASSLRLAGAETQYF,TGTGCCAGCAGCTTGCGACTAGCGGGGGCAGAGACCCAGTACTTC,TRBD2,TRBV5-4,TRBJ2-5,-
CASSPTALNQPQHF,TGTGCCAGCAGTCCCACAGCACTTAATCAGCCCCAGCATTTT,-,TRBV27,TRBJ1-5,-
CASSIDGRGNQPQHF,TGTGCCAGTAGTATAGATGGGAGGGGCAATCAGCCCCAGCATTTT,-,TRBV19,TRBJ1-5,-
CASSLARLAGKETQYF,TGTGCCAGCAGCTTAGCGCGTCTAGCAGGCAAAGAGACCCAGTACTTC,-,TRBV7-8,TRBJ2-5,-
CASSQDLNSEAFF,TGTGCCAGCAGCCAAGATCTAAACAGTGAAGCTTTCTTT,-,TRBV14,TRBJ1-1,-
CASRRTGGASNEQFF,TGTGCCAGCAGACGGACAGGGGGGGCTTCCAATGAGCAGTTCTTC,TRBD1,TRBV2,TRBJ2-1,-
CASSSGVGWEQFF,TGTGCCAGCAGCTCGGGGGTAGGGTGGGAACAGTTTTTT,-,TRBV7-8,TRBJ1-4,-
CASSLRVTGLSGEQYF,TGCGCCAGCAGCTTGAGGGTCACAGGGTTGAGTGGCGAGCAGTACTTC,-,TRBV5-1,TRBJ2-7,-
CATSREPTGVPADTQYF,TGTGCCACCAGCAGAGAGCCAACAGGGGTTCCGGCAGATACGCAGTATTTT,TRBD1,TRBV15,TRBJ2-3,-
CARGDRSNTGELFF,TGTGCCAGGGGGGACAGGAGCAACACCGGGGAGCTGTTTTTT,TRBD1,TRBV2,TRBJ2-2,-
CASSLDLGGNSPLHF,TGCGCCAGCAGCTTGGACTTAGGGGGAAATTCACCCCTCCACTTT,-,TRBV5-1,TRBJ1-6,-
CASSLMGQTSYEQYF,TGTGCCAGCAGCTTAATGGGGCAGACCTCCTACGAGCAGTACTTC,-,TRBV7-6,TRBJ2-7,-
CASSKGTNSVNEQFF,TGTGCCAGCAGCAAAGGGACTAACAGTGTCAATGAGCAGTTCTTC,TRBD2,TRBV9,TRBJ2-1,-
CASRPRVGVNQPQHF,TGTGCCAGTCGCCCTAGGGTCGGGGTCAATCAGCCCCAGCATTTT,-,TRBV19,TRBJ1-5,-
CASSLGKGGRNTIYF,TGTGCCAGCAGCTTGGGTAAAGGGGGTCGAAACACCATATATTTT,-,TRBV5-4,TRBJ1-3,-
CASSLVYGGTYEQYF,TGCGCCAGCAGCTTGGTGTACGGCGGGACCTACGAGCAGTACTTC,-,TRBV5-1,TRBJ2-7,-
CASSLVPGSGNTIYF,TGCGCCAGCAGCTTGGTACCAGGCTCTGGAAACACCATATATTTT,-,TRBV5-1,TRBJ1-3,once
CASSIGGGLDQPQHF,TGTGCCAGTAGTATAGGGGGGGGCCTAGATCAGCCCCAGCATTTT,-,TRBV19,TRBJ1-5,-
CASSIGTGLFGYTF,TGTGCCAGTAGTATCGGGACAGGGCTGTTCGGCTACACCTTC,TRBD1,TRBV19,TRBJ1-2,-
CASTLGAGEGYEQYF,TGTGCCAGCACCTTGGGGGCGGGAGAAGGTTACGAGCAGTACTTC,-,TRBV28,TRBJ2-7,-
CASSLVPSGSYNEQFF,TGTGCCAGCAGCTTAGTCCCCAGCGGGAGCTACAATGAGCAGTTCTTC,TRBD2,TRBV7-6,TRBJ2-1,-
CARPPGGGYEQYF,TGTGCCAGGCCGCCCGGTGGGGGGTACGAGCAGTACTTC,-,TRBV19,TRBJ2-7,-
CASSGTSGRTDTQYF,TGTGCCAGTAGTGGGACTAGCGGGAGAACAGATACGCAGTATTTT,TRBD2,TRBV19,TRBJ2-3,-
CASRGGSSYEQYF,TGTGCCAGTCGGGGGGGCTCGTCCTACGAGCAGTACTTC,TRBD2,TRBV6-4,TRBJ2-7,-
CASSLGQGVETQYF,TGTGCCAGCAGCCTGGGACAGGGGGTAGAGACCCAGTACTTC,TRBD1,TRBV11-2,TRBJ2-5,-
CSSSSNFGQQETQYF,TGTTCCAGCAGCTCAAACTTCGGACAGCAAGAGACCCAGTACTTC,-,TRBV7-9,TRBJ2-5,-
CASSLDTTYEQYF,TGTGCCAGCAGCTTGGATACAACCTACGAGCAGTACTTC,-,TRBV5-6,TRBJ2-7,-
CASSLVPGTNYGYTF,TGTGCCAGCAGCTTAGTTCCGGGGACTAACTATGGCTACACCTTC,-,TRBV7-8,TRBJ1-2,-
CASSGRGDPNTGELFF,TGTGCCAGCAGCGGCCGGGGGGACCCTAACACCGGGGAGCTGTTTTTT,TRBD2,TRBV9,TRBJ2-2,-
CASSLGQGPGNIQYF,TGCGCCAGCAGCTTGGGACAGGGCCCTGGTAACATTCAGTACTTC,TRBD1,TRBV5-1,TRBJ2-4,-
CARKLIYGGYTF,TGTGCCAGAAAGCTTATCTACGGTGGCTACACCTTC,-,TRBV7-9,TRBJ1-2,-
CASSLLGGLLAGGFNEQFF,TGTGCCAGCAGCCTACTGGGGGGCCTACTAGCGGGAGGTTTCAATGAGCAGTTCTTC,TRBD2,TRBV7-3,TRBJ2-1,-
CASSRTVNQPQHF,TGTGCCAGCAGCCGGACAGTCAATCAGCCCCAGCATTTT,-,TRBV7-3,TRBJ1-5,few
CASSDQMGGTEAFF,TGTGCCAGCAGCGATCAAATGGGGGGGACTGAAGCTTTCTTT,-,TRBV9,TRBJ1-1,-
CASSFPGTSENIQYF,TGTGCCAGCAGCTTTCCCGGGACTAGCGAAAACATTCAGTACTTC,TRBD2,TRBV7-9,TRBJ2-4,few
CASSIRGGTEAFF,TGTGCCAGTAGTATTCGGGGAGGGACTGAAGCTTTCTTT,-,TRBV19,TRBJ1-1,-
CASSWGTGRTYTF,TGTGCCAGCAGTTGGGGGACAGGGAGGACTTACACCTTC,TRBD1,TRBV6-5,TRBJ1-2,-
CASSTDRENTEAFF,TGTGCCAGCAGCACTGACCGGGAGAACACTGAAGCTTTCTTT,-,TRBV7-2,TRBJ1-1,-
CASSVHTGVSGNTIYF,TGTGCCAGCAGTGTTCATACAGGGGTCTCTGGAAACACCATATATTTT,TRBD1,TRBV6-1,TRBJ1-3,-
CASSKTYGTGNEQFF,TGTGCCAGCAGCAAGACTTATGGGACTGGGAATGAGCAGTTCTTC,-,TRBV7-2,TRBJ2-1,-
CASSQVGRGGTDTQYF,TGCGCCAGCAGCCAAGTAGGTCGGGGGGGCACAGATACGCAGTATTTT,TRBD2,TRBV4-3,TRBJ2-3,-
CASSELRDYNEQFF,TGTGCCAGCAGTGAACTCCGGGACTACAATGAGCAGTTCTTC,-,TRBV25-1,TRBJ2-1,-
CASSRRDSSNLAVF,TGCGCCAGCAGTCGCCGGGACAGCTCTAACCTTGCGGTCTTC,TRBD1,TRBV5-1,TRBJ1-2,few
CASSPWTGLLLNNSPLHF,TGTGCCAGCAGCCCATGGACAGGACTGCTCCTTAATAATTCACCCCTCCACTTT,TRBD1,TRBV11-2,TRBJ1-6,-
CASRGQTDTQYF,TGCGCCAGCAGGGGGCAGACAGATACGCAGTATTTT,-,TRBV5-1,TRBJ2-3,-
CASSSANRANTEAFF,TGTGCCAGCAGCTCCGCGAACAGGGCGAACACTGAAGCTTTCTTT,-,TRBV5-4,TRBJ1-1,-
CASSLITEGADTEAFF,TGTGCCAGCAGTTTAATCACGGAGGGGGCGGACACTGAAGCTTTCTTT,TRBD1,TRBV28,TRBJ1-1,-
CASSRKSVAPGQGRIF,TGTGCCAGCAGCCGCAAATCAGTAGCCCCGGGACAGGGTAGGATTTTT,-,TRBV21-1,TRBJ1-4,-
CAWQGVGEAFF,TGTGCCTGGCAGGGCGTCGGTGAAGCTTTCTTT,-,TRBV30,TRBJ1-1,-